The 18 T cell receptor beta chains reported below all come from one sample, sequenced in a study of cytomegalovirus exposure and HLA in healthy donors. Profiling relied on immunoSEQ multiplex PCR, and the TCRdb table lists in-frame clones only, not all of them. Among some 260,000 clones listed, about 90% were seen once. What was sequenced was PBMCs. The receptors stem from a woman aged 25 to 39 in good health and CMV-seronegative.

The chain links TRBV6-5 to TRBJ2-1, with D perhaps TRBD1 (6 bases). This CDR3 is built from 15 residues. Trimming took off 6 bases at V and 8 bases at J, with 20 bases between the two ends. From germline, CDR1 is MNHEY and CDR2 SVGAGI. The CDR3 coding sequence is TGTGCCAGCAGAACGACCGGGACATCGTGGGATGAGCAGTTCTTC. Encoded protein: CASRTTGTSWDEQFF.

The chain combines TRBV6-1 with TRBJ2-7, with TRBD1 as a possible D gene (6 bases). CDR3 length equals 18 residues. V was shortened by 2 bases and J by 3 bases, with 23 bases between the two germline ends. Germline V CDR1 and CDR2: MNHNS, SASEGT. The CDR3 reads CASSERPTEQGLFYEQYF. The CDR3 DNA reads as TGTGCCAGCAGTGAACGCCCAACGGAACAGGGCCTCTTCTACGAGCAGTACTTC.

This clone was recorded only once. V is TRBV19 and J is TRBJ2-7; 7 bases are shared with TRBD1. The length of the CDR3 is 14 residues. The V gene's germline CDR1 is LNHDA and CDR2 SQIVND (reference sequence). The J segment lost 4 bases and the V segment lost 6 bases, leaving 9 bases of the junction unmatched. CDR3 sequence (DNA): TGTGCCAGTAGCCCCGGGACAGCAGGTTACGAGCAGTACTTC. It encodes CASSPGTAGYEQYF.

The V call is TRBV7-7, the J call TRBJ2-5, with D hard to call. The V and J ends lost 5 bases and 0 bases respectively, with 13 bases between them. The CDR3 is 15 residues long. Germline V gene lookup returns CDR1 SSHAT and CDR2 FNYEAQ (reference sequence). The CDR3: CASSPALRDQETQYF. The CDR3 DNA reads TGTGCCAGCAGCCCTGCCCTTCGGGACCAAGAGACCCAGTACTTC.

The chain is built from TRBV29-1 and TRBJ2-5; TRBD1 aligns across 10 bases. The germline V gene encodes CDR1 SQVTM and CDR2 ANQGSEA. The CDR3 has 14 residues. J lost 5 bases, V lost 4 bases, and 7 bases had no gene match. The CDR3 nucleotides read TGCAGCGTTGCTGGGACAGGGGCCATTGAGACCCAGTACTTC. Translation: CSVAGTGAIETQYF.

J is TRBJ2-5 and V is TRBV29-1, with 10 bases aligning to TRBD1. The V segment lost 8 bases and the J segment 3 bases; nucleotides outside the gene matches: 6. Germline CDR1 reads SQVTM; CDR2 reads ANQGSEA. The CDR3 covers 13 residues. The CDR3 region has the DNA TGCAGCTCCACCGGGACAGGGGAAGAGACCCAGTACTTC. Translation gives CSSTGTGEETQYF.

The V gene is TRBV28, the J gene TRBJ1-5; 12 bases are shared with TRBD1. This CDR3 comprises 17 residues. Germline CDR1 reads MDHEN; CDR2 reads SYDVKM. Losses at the gene ends were 6 bases for V and 4 bases for J; bases not matched to a gene: 10. CDR3 residues: CASRSRDRGRWNQPQHF. In nucleotides, the CDR3 is TGTGCCAGCAGGTCCCGGGACAGGGGGCGATGGAATCAGCCCCAGCATTTT. Full variable domain (outside the CDR3, taken from reference TRBV28 and TRBJ1-5): DVKVTQSSRYLVKRTGEKVFLECVQDMDHENMFWYRQDPGLGLRLIYFSYDVKMKEKGDIPEGYSVSREKKERFSLILESASTNQTSMYLCASRSRDRGRWNQPQHFGDGTRLSIL.

The V call is TRBV7-9, the J call TRBJ2-3, with D unclear. This CDR3 spans 15 amino acids. CDR1 and CDR2 (germline): SEHNR, FQNEAQ (reference sequence). V was clipped by 6 bases and J by 0 bases, with 13 bases between them. The CDR3 nucleotides are TGTGCCAGCAGGCTTGTCGCAGGCAGCACAGATACGCAGTATTTT. This encodes CASRLVAGSTDTQYF.

The V gene is TRBV5-1, the J gene TRBJ2-2; 7 bases map to TRBD2. Germline CDR1 SGHRS, CDR2 YFSETQ. The CDR3 spans 14 residues. With 6 bases clipped from V and 2 bases from J, the junction kept 4 bases outside the gene matches. CDR3 coding DNA: TGCGCCAGCAAGGGGACTATAAACACCGGGGAGCTGTTTTTT. Its protein is CASKGTINTGELFF.

This clone has only one observation. This sequence joins TRBV28 and TRBJ1-5; the D is unclear. The V and J ends lost 5 bases and 7 bases respectively, with 9 bases between them. The CDR3 consists of 12 residues. Germline assignment: CDR1 MDHEN and CDR2 SYDVKM. CDR3 amino acids: CASSARSQPQHF. CDR3 coding DNA: TGTGCCAGCAGTGCAAGATCCCAGCCCCAGCATTTT.

Notes on this clone: Other DNA sequences within the sample encode an identical CDR3. This chain joins TRBV15 and TRBJ2-3, with 10 positions matching TRBD1. In germline, CDR1 is LNHNV, CDR2 YYDKDF (reference sequence). The V gene end was trimmed by 2 bases and the J gene end by 3 bases; junction bases not matched to a gene: 2. The CDR3 totals 15 residues. CDR3 loop: CATSRRDRGTDTQYF. CDR3 nucleotide sequence: TGTGCCACCAGCAGACGGGACAGGGGAACAGATACGCAGTATTTT. Complete variable domain (other parts from reference TRBV15 and TRBJ2-3): DAMVIQNPRYQVTQFGKPVTLSCSQTLNHNVMYWYQQKSSQAPKLLFHYYDKDFNNEADTPDNFQSRRPNTSFCFLDIRSPGLGDTAMYLCATSRRDRGTDTQYFGPGTRLTVL.

The V gene is TRBV7-3, the J gene TRBJ2-3; TRBD2 is a possible D gene (6 bases). Germline CDR1 SGHTA, CDR2 FQGTGA. The CDR3 runs 16 residues. The ends were cut back, 0 bases at V and 6 bases at J, with 16 bases in the middle. In nucleotides, the CDR3 is TGTGCCAGCAGCTTAACTGGACTTACTCGGGAGGATACGCAGTATTTT. Its translation: CASSLTGLTREDTQYF. Complete variable domain (other parts from reference TRBV7-3 and TRBJ2-3): GAGVSQTPSNKVTEKGKYVELRCDPISGHTALYWYRQSLGQGPEFLIYFQGTGAADDSGLPNDRFFAVRPEGSVSTLKIQRTERGDSAVYLCASSLTGLTREDTQYFGPGTRLTVL.

The chain links TRBV19 to TRBJ2-1, with TRBD1 matching 12 bases. Germline V CDR1 and CDR2: LNHDA, SQIVND (reference sequence). There are 15 residues in the CDR3. Germline trimming cut 5 bases from V and 7 bases from J; bases unmatched to any gene: 6. This CDR3 is CASSVTGQGANEQFF. As DNA, the CDR3 is TGTGCCAGTAGTGTCACGGGACAGGGGGCTAATGAGCAGTTCTTC.

This rearrangement joins TRBV25-1 to TRBJ1-3; no clear D gene. Germline V gene sequence: CDR1 MGHDK, CDR2 SYGVNS. CDR3 length: 15 residues. Trimming removed 3 bases at V and 0 bases at J, with 9 bases between. The CDR3 nucleotides are TGTGCCAGCAGTGAGGCAAGTAGCTCTGGAAACACCATATATTTT. Its protein product is CASSEASSSGNTIYF.

V is TRBV19 and J is TRBJ1-3; no clear D. This CDR3 is built from 13 residues. Trimming removed 6 bases at V and 0 bases at J, with 6 bases between. The germline gives CDR1 LNHDA, CDR2 SQIVND (reference sequence). The chain's CDR3 is CASRTYSGNTIYF. The CDR3, as DNA: TGTGCCAGTAGGACATACTCTGGAAACACCATATATTTT.

This chain connects TRBV28 to TRBJ2-1; 9 nucleotides align to TRBD2. The CDR3 is 14 residues long. Germline loops: CDR1 MDHEN, CDR2 SYDVKM. Losses at the gene ends were 7 bases for V and 5 bases for J; bases not matched to a gene: 6. CDR3 sequence (DNA): TGTGCCAGCAATAACCAGCGGGAGGACAATGAGCAGTTCTTC. This sequence encodes CASNNQREDNEQFF.

The chain links TRBV19 to TRBJ2-2; D could derive from TRBD1 or TRBD2 (5 bases each). The CDR3 runs to 16 residues. Germline assignment: CDR1 LNHDA and CDR2 SQIVND (reference sequence). With 4 bases removed from V and 4 bases from J, the gap between germline ends came to 16 bases. CDR3 in DNA: TGTGCCAGTAGTACCGGGACGTCACGGGGCACCGGGGAGCTGTTTTTT. Residues: CASSTGTSRGTGELFF.

The chain links TRBV11-2 to TRBJ2-5; D gene ambiguous. Per the germline V gene, CDR1 is SGHAT and CDR2 is FQNNGV. V was cut by 5 bases and J by 1 base, with 14 bases left in between. CDR3 size: 15 residues. The CDR3 sequence: CASSPLGYAQETQYF. DNA of the CDR3: TGTGCCAGCAGCCCGTTGGGCTACGCCCAAGAGACCCAGTACTTC.